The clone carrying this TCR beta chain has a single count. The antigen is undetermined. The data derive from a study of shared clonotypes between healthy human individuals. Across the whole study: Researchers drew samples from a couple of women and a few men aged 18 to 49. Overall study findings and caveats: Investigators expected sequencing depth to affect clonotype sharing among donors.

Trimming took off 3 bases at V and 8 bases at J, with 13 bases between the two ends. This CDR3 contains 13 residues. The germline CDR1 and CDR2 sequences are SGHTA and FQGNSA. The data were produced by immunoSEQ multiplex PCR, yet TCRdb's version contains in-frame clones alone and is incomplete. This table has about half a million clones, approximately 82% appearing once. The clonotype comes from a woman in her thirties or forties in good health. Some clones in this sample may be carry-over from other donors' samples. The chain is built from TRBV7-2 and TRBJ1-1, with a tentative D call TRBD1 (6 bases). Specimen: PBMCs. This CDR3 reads CASSLGVTGEAFF. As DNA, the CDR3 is TGTGCCAGCAGCTTGGGGGTAACAGGGGAAGCTTTCTTT.